This T cell receptor (beta chain) is from a study of blood T cell repertoires in COVID-19 (dated by TCRdb to 2018 to 2021). For the wider study: Samples covering the acute and convalescent phases of COVID-19 were provided by collaborators in the United States, Italy and Spain. The material from the prospective study consisted of cDNA or gDNA derived from T cells, B-cell-depleted T cells, or PBMCs. The dataset comprised deeply sampled blood TCRbeta repertoires from subjects exposed to, actively infected with, or recovered from COVID-19. A freely available public database, intended as a resource for researchers studying the immune response to SARS-CoV-2, is where the repertoires were released. The samples were drawn from the first 160 participants of the ongoing ImmuneRACE study and from under 1,500 subjects provided by 6 global collaborators. A de-identified subject ID, COVID-19 status, age in years and sex were almost always included in the sample metadata. Where HLA class I and class II types were available, the types were taken from metadata supplied by the sample provider, not from assay-based typing.

Taken from the germline V gene, the CDR1 and CDR2 loops are KGHSH and LQKENI. The germline V end is reduced by 2 bases and the J end by 2 bases; junction bases left unmatched: 8. Measured from the cysteine to the phenylalanine, the CDR3 is 18 residues long. Only CDR3 DNA is held: 54 bases, read in frame from base 1. Overall study results and their limits: How much clinical and demographic metadata was included differed by source and by participant, and the metadata was provided uncurated.

Participants in the prospective study were enrolled through a virtual design, were aged about 18 to 90 years, and lived in roughly 25 United States geographic areas. In the prospective study, cohorts were assigned on the basis of participant-reported clinical history obtained from a screening survey and a study questionnaire. Recovered participants in ImmuneRACE Cohort 3 were defined as having two consecutive negative NP/OP PCR tests, clearance from a healthcare professional, or resolution of symptoms. Each participant in the prospective study had whole blood, serum and a nasopharyngeal or oropharyngeal swab collected by mobile phlebotomists. Prospective study participants could optionally give additional blood draws and questionnaires over an approximately two-month period. Blood samples from the prospective study were shipped frozen or at room temperature prior to DNA extraction. As concerns this clone: Its antigen has not been determined. No base quality values were provided; no much bigger clone lies one nucleotide off.

The immunoSEQ Assay, a bias-controlled multiplex PCR, was used to amplify TCRbeta CDR3 regions from genomic DNA. Per the source publication's procedure: Nucleated cell counts per sample were estimated from amplification of reference gene primers within the assay. To quantify the absolute abundance of each unique TCRbeta CDR3 rearrangement, sequence reads were collapsed and filtered. Productive Simpson clonality was computed per sample as the square root of Simpson's diversity index over productive rearrangements. The clones in this table, taken by TCRdb from immuneACCESS, are in-frame only. Not every clone is retained; where verified, under half of the shortfall comes from an unresolved V gene, and the cause of the rest is unknown. For V, J and clone size, that table is used; D and trimming come from the DNA. For this sample the table gives roughly 300,000 clones, of which 92% were detected only once. Jointly, the top ten make up 15% to 20% of the sample.

Sample: PBMCs or T cells enriched from blood (not recorded which). The chain employs TRBV18 and TRBJ2-3, with TRBD2 identical over 12 junction bases. The TCR originated in a woman aged 25-40 years who had recovered from COVID-19. CDR3 protein: CASSPSSRTSGATDTQYF. The DNA sequence follows: TGTGCCAGCTCACCAAGCAGTCGGACTAGCGGGGCCACAGATACGCAGTATTTT. The reference TRBV18 and TRBJ2-3 proteins fill in what lies around the CDR3, so the full variable domain reads NAGVMQNPRHLVRRRGQEARLRCSPMKGHSHVYWYRQLPEEGLKFMVYLQKENIIDESGMPKERFSAEFPKEGPSILRIQQVVRGDSAAYFCASSPSSRTSGATDTQYFGPGTRLTVL.